This entry features one T cell receptor (beta chain) sequence. Its antigen remains unknown. This sample was included in a study of beta chain features in type 1 diabetes. Study details: Patients looked much like healthy donors when it came to age, gender and cell yields. The samples had 85 million to 140 million sorted cells examined in all. Study outcomes and limitations: TCRB repertoires of naive, central memory and Treg cells appeared more similar among patients than among healthy donors. Type 1 diabetes patients showed a moderate but significant shortening of TCRB CDR3s in all four CD4+ subsets. Sequencing used cDNA, and cells with high TCR expression could therefore be over-represented.

Trimming removed 1 base from V and 4 bases from J; junction bases left unmatched: 10. CDR3 length: 17 amino acids. The germline gives CDR1 MGHRA, CDR2 YSYEKL. The entirety of the isolated RNA underwent reverse transcription, so expressed TCRB transcripts were sequenced. TCRdb keeps only in-frame clones here, not all; method: immunoSEQ multiplex PCR. The table shows nearly 700,000 clones, with roughly 12% occurring only once. The receptor comes from a man between 18 and 29 years old with type 1 diabetes. Sequences were obtained from naive CD4+ T cells from blood. The chain is built from TRBV4-1 and TRBJ1-2; TRBD1 aligns across 9 bases. CDR3 sequence reads: CASSQGELQGAIYGYTF. CDR3 in DNA: TGCGCCAGCAGCCAAGGGGAGTTACAGGGGGCAATCTATGGCTACACCTTC.